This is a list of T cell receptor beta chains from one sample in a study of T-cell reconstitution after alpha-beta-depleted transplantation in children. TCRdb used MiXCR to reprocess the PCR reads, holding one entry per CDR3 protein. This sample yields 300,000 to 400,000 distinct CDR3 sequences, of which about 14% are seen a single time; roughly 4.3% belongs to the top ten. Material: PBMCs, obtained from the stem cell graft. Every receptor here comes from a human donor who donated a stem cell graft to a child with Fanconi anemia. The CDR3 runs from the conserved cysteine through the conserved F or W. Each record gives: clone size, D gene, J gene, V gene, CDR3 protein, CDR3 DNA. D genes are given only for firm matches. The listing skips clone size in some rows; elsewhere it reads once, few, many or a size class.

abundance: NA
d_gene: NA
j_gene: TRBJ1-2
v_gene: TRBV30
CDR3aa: CAWSSPSRGYTF
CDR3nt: TGTGCCTGGAGTAGCCCCAGTCGTGGCTACACCTTC

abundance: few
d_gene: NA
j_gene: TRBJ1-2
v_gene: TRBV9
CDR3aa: CASSVGGLNYGYTF
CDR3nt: TGTGCCAGCAGCGTCGGCGGCCTGAACTATGGCTACACCTTC

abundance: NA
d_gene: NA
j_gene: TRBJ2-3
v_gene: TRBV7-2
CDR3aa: CASSLGGRGFTDTQYF
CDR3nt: TGTGCCAGCAGCTTAGGGGGCCGGGGATTTACAGATACGCAGTATTTT

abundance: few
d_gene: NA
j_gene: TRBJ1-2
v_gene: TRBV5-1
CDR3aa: CASRAGQDYGYTF
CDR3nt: TGCGCCAGCAGGGCGGGACAAGACTATGGCTACACCTTC

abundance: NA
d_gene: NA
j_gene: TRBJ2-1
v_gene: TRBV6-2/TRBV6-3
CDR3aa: CASSATTAAVPLNEQFF
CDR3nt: TGTGCCAGCAGCGCAACTACCGCAGCGGTCCCCCTCAATGAGCAGTTCTTC

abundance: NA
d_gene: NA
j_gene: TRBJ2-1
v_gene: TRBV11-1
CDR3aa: CASSLIGRTSNGRDNEQFF
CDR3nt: TGTGCCAGCAGCTTGATAGGCCGGACCTCGAATGGACGCGACAATGAGCAGTTCTTC

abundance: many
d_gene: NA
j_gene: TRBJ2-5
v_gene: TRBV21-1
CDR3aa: CASRRTKYRVAHMGETQYF
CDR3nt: TGTGCCAGCAGGAGAACAAAGTACAGGGTGGCCCACATGGGCGAGACCCAGTACTTC

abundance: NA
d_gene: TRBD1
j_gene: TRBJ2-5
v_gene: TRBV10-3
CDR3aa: CDISELGRQGAETQYF
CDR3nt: TGTGACATCAGTGAGTTAGGCAGACAGGGCGCGGAGACCCAGTACTTC

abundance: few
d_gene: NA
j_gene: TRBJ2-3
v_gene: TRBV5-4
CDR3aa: CASSTRQLDTQYF
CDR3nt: TGTGCCAGCAGCACCCGACAGTTAGATACGCAGTATTTT

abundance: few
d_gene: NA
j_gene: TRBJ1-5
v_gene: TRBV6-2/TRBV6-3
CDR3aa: CASSYPPQPQHF
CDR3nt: TGTGCCAGCAGTTACCCTCCTCAGCCCCAGCATTTT

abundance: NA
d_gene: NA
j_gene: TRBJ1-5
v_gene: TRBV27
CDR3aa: CASMSRGRNQPQHF
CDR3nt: TGTGCCAGCATGAGCAGGGGTCGCAATCAGCCCCAGCATTTT

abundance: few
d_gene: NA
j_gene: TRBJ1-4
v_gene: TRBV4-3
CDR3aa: CASSRQIATNEKLFF
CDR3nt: TGCGCCAGCAGCCGCCAGATTGCAACTAATGAAAAACTGTTTTTT

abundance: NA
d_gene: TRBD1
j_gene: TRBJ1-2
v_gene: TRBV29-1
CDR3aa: CSVTGTADHTF
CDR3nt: TGCAGCGTCACCGGGACAGCCGACCACACCTTC

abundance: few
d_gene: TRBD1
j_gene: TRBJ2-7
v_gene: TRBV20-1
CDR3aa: CSAFLPGQGGEQYF
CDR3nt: TGCAGTGCCTTCCTACCGGGACAGGGGGGAGAGCAGTACTTC

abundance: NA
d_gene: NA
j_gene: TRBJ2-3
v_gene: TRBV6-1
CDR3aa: CASREGGGIGTQYF
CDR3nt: TGTGCCAGCAGGGAAGGAGGAGGGATAGGTACGCAGTATTTT

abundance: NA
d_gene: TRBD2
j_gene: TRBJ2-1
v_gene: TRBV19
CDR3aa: CASSIMAVGTSLYNEQFF
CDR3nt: TGTGCCAGTAGTATTATGGCAGTCGGGACTAGCCTTTACAATGAGCAGTTCTTC

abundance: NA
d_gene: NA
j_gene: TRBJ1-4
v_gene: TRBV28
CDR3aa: CASKTFQGPNEKLFF
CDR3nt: TGTGCCAGCAAAACGTTCCAGGGTCCTAATGAAAAACTGTTTTTT

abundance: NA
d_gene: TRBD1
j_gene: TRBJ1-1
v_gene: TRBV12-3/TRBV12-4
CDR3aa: CASSFQGGPRNTEAFF
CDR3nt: TGTGCCAGCAGTTTTCAAGGGGGCCCCCGGAACACTGAAGCTTTCTTT

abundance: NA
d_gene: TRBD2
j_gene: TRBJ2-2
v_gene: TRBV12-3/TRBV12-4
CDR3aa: CASSPGTSASGELFF
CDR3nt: TGTGCCAGCAGCCCTGGGACTAGCGCGTCCGGGGAGCTGTTTTTT

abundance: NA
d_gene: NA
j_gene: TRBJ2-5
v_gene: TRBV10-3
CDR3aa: CAISEAQETQYF
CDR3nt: TGTGCCATCAGCGAGGCCCAAGAGACCCAGTACTTC

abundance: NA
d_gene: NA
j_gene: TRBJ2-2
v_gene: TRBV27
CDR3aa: CASSFGAATGELFF
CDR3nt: TGTGCCAGCAGTTTCGGGGCCGCCACCGGGGAGCTGTTTTTT

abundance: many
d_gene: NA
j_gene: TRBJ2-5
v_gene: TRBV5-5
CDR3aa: CASSLIGKDGQYF
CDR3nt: TGTGCCAGCAGCTTGATTGGAAAAGATGGCCAGTACTTC

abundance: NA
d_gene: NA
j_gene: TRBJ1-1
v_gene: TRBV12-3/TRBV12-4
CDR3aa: CASSRWGVDTEAFF
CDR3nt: TGTGCCAGCAGCCGATGGGGGGTAGACACTGAAGCTTTCTTT

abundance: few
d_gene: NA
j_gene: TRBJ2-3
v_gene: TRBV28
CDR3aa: CASSFDYSTDTQYF
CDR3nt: TGTGCCAGCAGTTTTGACTACAGCACAGATACGCAGTATTTT

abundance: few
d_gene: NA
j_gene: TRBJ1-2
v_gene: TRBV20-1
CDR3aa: CSARDSREGFGGYTF
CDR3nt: TGCAGTGCTAGAGATTCCAGGGAGGGATTTGGTGGCTACACCTTC

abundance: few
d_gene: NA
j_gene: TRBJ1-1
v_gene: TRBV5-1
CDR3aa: CASSLEGTGTEAFF
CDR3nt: TGCGCCAGCAGCTTGGAGGGCACAGGGACTGAAGCTTTCTTT

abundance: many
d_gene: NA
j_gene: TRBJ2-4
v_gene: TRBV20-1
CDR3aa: CSAEDPKNIQYF
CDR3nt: TGCAGTGCGGAAGATCCCAAAAACATTCAGTACTTC

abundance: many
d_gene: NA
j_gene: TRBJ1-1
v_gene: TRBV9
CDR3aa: CASNLVLNTEAFF
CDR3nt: TGTGCCAGCAATCTGGTCCTCAACACTGAAGCTTTCTTT

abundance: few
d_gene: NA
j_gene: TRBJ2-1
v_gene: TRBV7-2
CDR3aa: CASSFQGPYNEQFF
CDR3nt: TGTGCCAGCAGCTTCCAGGGCCCCTACAATGAGCAGTTCTTC

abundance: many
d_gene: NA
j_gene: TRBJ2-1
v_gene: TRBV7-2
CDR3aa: CASSLYSGAHNEQFF
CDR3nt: TGTGCCAGCAGCTTATACTCCGGAGCCCACAATGAGCAGTTCTTC

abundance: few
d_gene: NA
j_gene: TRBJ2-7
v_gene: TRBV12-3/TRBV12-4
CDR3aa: CASQLDEDYEQYF
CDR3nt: TGTGCCAGCCAATTAGACGAGGACTACGAGCAGTACTTC